This T cell receptor (beta chain) comes out of a study of shared clonotypes between healthy human individuals. In the case of this clone: Its antigen is not identified.

V gave up 1 base and J gave up 3 bases, with 12 bases separating them. The germline gives CDR1 LNHNV, CDR2 YYDKDF (reference sequence). The CDR3 sequence is 15 residues long. Deep was the level used in running the assay. Clones were sequenced by immunoSEQ multiplex PCR, and TCRdb holds only the in-frame ones, with some missing. The sample carries approximately 720,000 clones, approximately 75% recorded once. General study results and limits: Incompleteness in sorted-subset sequencing, despite large depth, was shown by rarefaction.

This sequence originates from a woman aged 30 to 39 in good health. Sequencing used memory CD4+ T cells sorted from blood. Regarding subset: CD45RA-negative fraction. The chain uses TRBV15 and TRBJ1-1, with TRBD1 as a possible D gene (6 bases). The CDR3 bases are TGTGCCACCAGCAGAGGGACGGGGGCTGACACTGAAGCTTTCTTT. This encodes CATSRGTGADTEAFF.